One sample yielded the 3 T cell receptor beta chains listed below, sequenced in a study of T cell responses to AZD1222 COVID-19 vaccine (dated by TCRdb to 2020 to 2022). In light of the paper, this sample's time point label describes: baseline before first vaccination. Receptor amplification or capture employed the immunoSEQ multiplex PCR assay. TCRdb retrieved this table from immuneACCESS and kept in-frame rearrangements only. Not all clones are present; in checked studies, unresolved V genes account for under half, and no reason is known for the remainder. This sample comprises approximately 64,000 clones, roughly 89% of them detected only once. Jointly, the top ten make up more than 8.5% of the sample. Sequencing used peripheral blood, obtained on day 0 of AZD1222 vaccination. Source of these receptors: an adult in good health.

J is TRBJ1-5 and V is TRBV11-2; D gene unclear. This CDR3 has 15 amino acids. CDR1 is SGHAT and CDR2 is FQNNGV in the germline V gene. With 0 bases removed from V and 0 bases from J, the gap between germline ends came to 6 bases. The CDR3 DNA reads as TGTGCCAGCAGCTTAGAGGAGCATAGCAATCAGCCCCAGCATTTT. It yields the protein CASSLEEHSNQPQHF.

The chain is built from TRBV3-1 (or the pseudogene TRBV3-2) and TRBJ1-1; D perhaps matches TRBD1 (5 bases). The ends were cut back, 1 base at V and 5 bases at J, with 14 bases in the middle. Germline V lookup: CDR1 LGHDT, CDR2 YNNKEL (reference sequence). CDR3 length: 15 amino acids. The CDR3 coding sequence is TGTGCCAGCAGCCAAGTGCTGGGGGTTGGGACTGAAGCTTTCTTT. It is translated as CASSQVLGVGTEAFF.

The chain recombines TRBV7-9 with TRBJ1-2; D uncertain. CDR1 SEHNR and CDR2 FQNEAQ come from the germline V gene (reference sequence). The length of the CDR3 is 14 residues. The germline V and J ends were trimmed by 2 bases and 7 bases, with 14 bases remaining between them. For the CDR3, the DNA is TGTGCCAGCAGCTTACCGGTTAAGGAACCTGGCTACACCTTC. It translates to CASSLPVKEPGYTF.